This TCR beta chain was sequenced for a study of blood T cell repertoires in COVID-19. Overall study: T cells, B-cell-depleted T cells, or PBMCs provided the cDNA or gDNA that served as material.

Germline CDR1 reads LNHDA; CDR2 reads SQIVND (reference sequence). This CDR3 contains 15 residues. Between the trimmed V and J ends, which lost 6 bases and 6 bases, there was a span of 20 bases. Ages ranged from about 18 to 89 years, with residence in 24 US areas. Among Cohort 3 donors, those recovered had two negative PCRs, clearance, or symptom resolution. Original methodology: Estimation of nucleated cell counts was performed using reference gene primer amplification. Assay: immunoSEQ multiplex PCR; the TCRdb copy retains only in-frame clones and omits some. V, J and clone size derive from that table, while D and trimming were established from the DNA sequence. The sample has more than 200,000 clones, roughly 85% seen once.

The sample consisted of PBMCs or T cells enriched from blood (not recorded which). V gene TRBV19 combines with J gene TRBJ1-1, with D possibly TRBD1 on 5 matching bases. This receptor was taken from a man aged 30 to 45 who had recovered from COVID-19. CDR3: CASSPVTGGSSEAFF. CDR3 nucleotides: TGTGCCAGTAGCCCCGTGACGGGGGGTTCATCTGAAGCTTTCTTT.